This entry lists 13 T cell receptor beta chains sequenced from one sample in a study of T cell responses to AZD1222 COVID-19 vaccine. Generated by immunoSEQ multiplex PCR, the TCRdb table keeps only in-frame clones and is missing some. The sample carries about 120,000 clones, 85% to 90% recorded once. The sample consisted of peripheral blood, taken on day 0 of AZD1222 vaccination. All receptors come from an adult in good health.

The CDR3 DNA reads TGTGCCAGCAGGGACAGCAACACTGAAGCTTTCTTT. Translation gives CASRDSNTEAFF. The chain carries TRBV2 and TRBJ1-1; D possibly corresponds to TRBD1 (6 bases). The CDR3 spans 12 residues. Trimming removed 6 bases from V and 2 bases from J, with 7 bases in between. Looked up from germline, CDR1 is SNHLY and CDR2 is FYNNEI.

CDR3 residues: CASSTWDTNYGYTF. CDR3 nucleotide sequence: TGTGCCAGCAGCACTTGGGACACCAACTATGGCTACACCTTC. The gene calls are TRBV7-2 and TRBJ1-2, with a possible D match to TRBD1 (6 bases). CDR3 length: 14 residues. Trimming left V 5 bases short and J 2 bases short, with 12 bases between. The germline V gene has CDR1 SGHTA and CDR2 FQGNSA.

The chain combines TRBV24-1 with TRBJ2-2; the D is unclear. The germline CDR1 and CDR2 sequences are KGHDR and SFDVKD. The CDR3 consists of 17 residues. V lost 4 bases to trimming and J lost 0 bases, with 14 bases between them. The CDR3 here is CATSDGDTFANTGELFF. Written as DNA, the CDR3 is TGTGCCACCAGTGACGGTGACACGTTCGCGAACACCGGGGAGCTGTTTTTT.

The rearrangement uses TRBV2 and TRBJ2-4; maybe TRBD1 (6 bases). Germline CDR1 reads SNHLY; CDR2 reads FYNNEI. The CDR3 has 15 residues. V dropped 4 bases and J dropped 15 bases, with 25 bases sitting between them. The CDR3 protein is CASSVKGHSPGILYF. The CDR3, as DNA: TGTGCCAGCAGTGTGAAGGGACACTCTCCGGGGATATTGTACTTC.

The chain carries TRBV9 and TRBJ2-7, with 9 bases lining up with TRBD1. J was trimmed by 3 bases and V by 0 bases; bases with no gene match: 4. Germline V lookup: CDR1 SGDLS, CDR2 YYNGEE. The CDR3 runs 15 residues. CDR3 sequence reads: CASSVGTGEIYEQYF. CDR3 DNA: TGTGCCAGCAGCGTAGGGACAGGGGAGATCTACGAGCAGTACTTC.

This chain uses TRBV7-9 with TRBJ2-7, with D perhaps TRBD2 (6 bases). Deletions cut 1 base from V and 3 bases from J, with 16 bases between. This CDR3 spans 16 amino acids. Germline CDR1 reads SEHNR; CDR2 reads FQNEAQ (reference sequence). CDR3 residues: CASSLEVGGAGYEQYF. The CDR3 coding sequence is TGTGCCAGCAGCTTAGAGGTCGGCGGGGCGGGCTACGAGCAGTACTTC.

The V gene is TRBV5-1, the J gene TRBJ1-2; D may be TRBD1 (6 bases). Trimming pared 2 bases from V and 7 bases from J, leaving 18 bases between. This CDR3 contains 15 residues. Germline lookup yields CDR1 SGHRS and CDR2 YFSETQ. The CDR3 loop reads CASSLPGWGAVGYTF. In DNA, the CDR3 is TGCGCCAGCAGCTTACCCGGTTGGGGGGCGGTTGGCTACACCTTC.

The V and J genes are TRBV12-3 or TRBV12-4 and TRBJ2-1, with D unresolved. Trimming took off 5 bases at V and 5 bases at J, with 4 bases between the two ends. This CDR3 is built from 11 residues. CDR3 nucleotide sequence: TGTGCCAGCAGTCCAGACAATGAGCAGTTCTTC. This encodes CASSPDNEQFF.

About this clone: A junction boundary mismatches the germline segment, possibly from a read error. This rearrangement joins TRBV7-3 to TRBJ2-5; D gene ambiguous. The germline gives CDR1 SGHTA, CDR2 FQGTGA. CDR3 length equals 13 residues. CDR3 region: CASSLNWQETQYF. CDR3 coding DNA: TGTGCCAGCAGCTTAAATTGGCAAGAGACACAGTACTTC.

The chain uses TRBV24-1 and TRBJ1-5, with TRBD1 matching over 7 bases. Trimming removed 3 bases from V and 4 bases from J; junction bases left unmatched: 5. CDR1 is KGHDR, CDR2 SFDVKD, per germline. The CDR3 is 15 residues long. The CDR3 is CATSDPTTGNQPQHF. The CDR3 nucleotides are TGTGCCACCAGTGATCCAACGACAGGGAATCAGCCCCAGCATTTT.

The V call is TRBV5-4, the J call TRBJ2-7, with a weak D call TRBD1 (5 bases). The germline gives CDR1 SGHNT, CDR2 YYREEE (reference sequence). V lost 6 bases and J 0 bases, leaving 13 bases between the germline ends. This CDR3 spans 14 amino acids. CDR3 amino acids: CASTLWGGSYEQYF. In DNA, the CDR3 is TGTGCCAGCACCCTCTGGGGCGGCTCCTACGAGCAGTACTTC.

The rearrangement joins TRBV14 to TRBJ1-2, with 7 nucleotides matching TRBD1. Trimming took 4 bases from V and 7 from J; bases not matched to a gene: 15. Germline V gene lookup returns CDR1 SGHDN and CDR2 FVKESK. This CDR3 spans 16 amino acids. The CDR3 is CASSPQIGQALGGYTF. The CDR3 coding sequence is TGTGCCAGCAGCCCTCAAATAGGACAGGCTCTAGGTGGCTACACCTTC.

V usage is TRBV28 and J usage is TRBJ2-7; no clear D. V lost 2 bases and J 0 bases, leaving 8 bases between the germline ends. CDR3 length: 14 amino acids. The germline CDR1 and CDR2 sequences are MDHEN and SYDVKM. DNA for the CDR3: TGTGCCAGCAGTTTACATGGTCCCTCCTACGAGCAGTACTTC. Encoded protein: CASSLHGPSYEQYF.